This TCR beta chain comes out of a study of regulatory T cells in long-lasting Graves disease. Overall study results and limits: Newly diagnosed disease favored TRBV20-1 and TRBJ2-1 over persistent disease. Persistent patients had more shared public clonotypes (approximately 2,700) than new patients (roughly 940).

Sequencing libraries for TCR beta were prepared with iRepertoire HTBI primers and Arm-PCR of CDR3 regions. TCRdb reprocessed the multiplex PCR reads with MiXCR, giving one entry per CDR3 protein. The repertoire holds 300,000 to 500,000 distinct CDR3 sequences, with about 20% as singletons. The CDR3 sequence is 16 residues long. Germline CDR1 is LGHDT and CDR2 is YNNKEL (reference sequence). Time point given: persistent/refractory GD, antithyroid drugs over 5 years with positive TRAb. RNA extracted from PBMCs served as the sequencing template. To note about this clonotype: Its target is not known. This may be a read error: a much more frequent sequence differs by one nucleotide.

The material sequenced was peripheral blood mononuclear cells (PBMCs), taken when the disease was refractory, from a patient treated with antithyroid drugs. This sequence was found in a female donor with Graves disease. The gene calls are TRBV3-1 and TRBJ1-1; 10 bases are a match to TRBD1. This CDR3 is CASSFSGQGGSTEALF. In DNA form, the CDR3 reads TGTGCCAGCAGCTTCTCAGGACAGGGGGGAAGTACTGAAGCTCTCTTT. The full variable domain, in which reference TRBV3-1 and TRBJ1-1 provide the parts outside the CDR3, is DTAVSQTPKYLVTQMGNDKSIKCEQNLGHDTMYWYKQDSKKFLKIMFSYNNKELIINETVPNRFSPKSPDKAHLNLHINSLELGDSAVYFCASSFSGQGGSTEALFGQGTRLTVV.